The source of this T cell receptor (beta chain) is a study of T-cell memory formation after mild COVID-19. Whole-study context: Most TCR clusters belonged to a single donor. Findings of the study overall: Contracting clones from day 15 to 85 showed balanced CD4/CD8; later expanders favored CD4+. Chiefly within CM and EM were the contracting CD4+ clones; CD8+ ones were within EMRA.

Sample barcodes and UMIs were carried by the TCR alpha and TCR beta cDNA libraries that 5'RACE generated with constant-segment primers. Each CDR3 protein gets one entry after TCRdb re-called the 5' RACE reads with MiXCR. The sample lists 300,000 or so distinct CDR3 sequences; 15% to 20% were seen once. For this clonotype: What it binds is not known.

Trimming took off 0 bases at V and 5 bases at J, with 14 bases between the two ends. Germline V gene data show CDR1 as SGDLS and CDR2 as YYNGEE. The CDR3 spans 15 residues. The sample comprised PBMCs or a T cell subset sorted from them (not recorded which). The receptor comes from a young man who had mild COVID-19 (a few samples of this study predate the infection). Cell type and time point are not known. The chain recombines TRBV9 with TRBJ1-1; no clear D gene. The CDR3 DNA sequence: TGTGCCAGCAGCGTAGTAGCAGATCGAAGGACTGAAGCTTTCTTT. Protein sequence: CASSVVADRRTEAFF.